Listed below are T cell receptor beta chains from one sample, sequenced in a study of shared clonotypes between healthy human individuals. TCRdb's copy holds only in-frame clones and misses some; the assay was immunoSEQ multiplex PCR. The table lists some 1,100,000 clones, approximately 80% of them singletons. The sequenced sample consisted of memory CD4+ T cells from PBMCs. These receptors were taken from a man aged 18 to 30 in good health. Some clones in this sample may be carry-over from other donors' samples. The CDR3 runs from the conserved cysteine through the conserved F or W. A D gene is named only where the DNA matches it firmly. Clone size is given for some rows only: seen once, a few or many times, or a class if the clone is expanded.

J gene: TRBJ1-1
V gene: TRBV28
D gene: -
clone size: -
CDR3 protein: CASSPGNTEAFF
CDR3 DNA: TGTGCCAGCAGTCCAGGGAACACTGAAGCTTTCTTT

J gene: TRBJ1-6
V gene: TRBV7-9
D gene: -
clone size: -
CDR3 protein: CASSLAGGQSPLHF
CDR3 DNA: TGTGCCAGCAGCTTAGCGGGGGGACAATCACCCCTCCACTTT

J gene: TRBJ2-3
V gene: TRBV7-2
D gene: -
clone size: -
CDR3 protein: CASSSYWGQEWPPTHTQYF
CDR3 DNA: TGTGCCAGCAGCTCCTATTGGGGGCAGGAGTGGCCCCCGACTCATACGCAGTATTTT

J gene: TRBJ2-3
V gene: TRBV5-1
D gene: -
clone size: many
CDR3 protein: CASSFTATDTQYF
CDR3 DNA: TGCGCCAGCAGCTTCACAGCCACAGATACGCAGTATTTT

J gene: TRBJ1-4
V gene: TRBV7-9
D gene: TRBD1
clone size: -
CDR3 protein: CASSHRGREEKLFF
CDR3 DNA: TGTGCCAGCAGCCACAGGGGGCGCGAGGAAAAACTGTTTTTT

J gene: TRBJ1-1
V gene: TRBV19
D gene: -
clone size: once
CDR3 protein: CASSHGQNTEAFF
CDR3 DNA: TGTGCCAGTAGCCATGGACAGAACACTGAAGCTTTCTTT

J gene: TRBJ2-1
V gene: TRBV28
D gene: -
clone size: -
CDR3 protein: CASSLEGKNEQFF
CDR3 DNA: TGTGCCAGCAGTTTAGAGGGTAAAAATGAGCAGTTCTTC

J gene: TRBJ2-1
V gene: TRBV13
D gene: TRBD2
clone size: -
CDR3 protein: CASSSRLAGYNEQFF
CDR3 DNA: TGTGCCAGCAGCAGCAGACTAGCGGGGTACAATGAGCAGTTCTTC

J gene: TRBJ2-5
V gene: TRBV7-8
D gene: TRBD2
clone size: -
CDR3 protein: CASSFGSGRDKTQYF
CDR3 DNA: TGTGCCAGCAGCTTTGGTAGCGGGAGGGATAAGACCCAGTACTTC

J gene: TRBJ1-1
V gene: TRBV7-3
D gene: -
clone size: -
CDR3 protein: CASSLTGGGFAEAFF
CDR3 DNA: TGTGCCAGCAGCTTAACCGGGGGCGGATTTGCTGAAGCTTTCTTT

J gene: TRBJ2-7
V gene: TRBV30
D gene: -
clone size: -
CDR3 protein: CAWQNSGTYEQYF
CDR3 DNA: TGTGCCTGGCAAAACTCAGGGACGTACGAGCAGTACTTC

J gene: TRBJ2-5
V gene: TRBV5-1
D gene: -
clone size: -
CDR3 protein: CASSLQAGLDQETQYF
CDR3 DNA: TGCGCCAGCAGCTTGCAGGCGGGACTCGACCAAGAGACCCAGTACTTC

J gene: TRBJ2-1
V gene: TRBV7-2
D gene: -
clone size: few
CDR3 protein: CASSLAGVVYNEQFF
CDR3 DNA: TGTGCCAGCAGCTTAGCGGGAGTCGTTTACAATGAGCAGTTCTTC

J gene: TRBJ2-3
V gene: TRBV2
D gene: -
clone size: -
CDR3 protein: CASNPSTSTDTQYF
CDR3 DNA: TGTGCCAGCAATCCGTCCACTAGCACAGATACGCAGTATTTT

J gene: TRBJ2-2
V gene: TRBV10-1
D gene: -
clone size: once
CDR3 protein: CASSDRGTGELFF
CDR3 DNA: TGCGCCAGCAGTGATCGGGGCACCGGGGAGCTGTTTTTT

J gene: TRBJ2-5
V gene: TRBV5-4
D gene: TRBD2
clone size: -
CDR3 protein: CASSLSAGGTQTQYF
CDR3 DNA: TGTGCCAGCAGCTTGTCAGCGGGAGGGACTCAGACCCAGTACTTC

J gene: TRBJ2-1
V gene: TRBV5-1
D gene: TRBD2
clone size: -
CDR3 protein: CASSLGTSAYNEQFF
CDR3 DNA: TGCGCCAGCAGCTTGGGTACTAGCGCCTACAATGAGCAGTTCTTC

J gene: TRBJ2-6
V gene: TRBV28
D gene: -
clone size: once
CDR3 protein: CASSNRVGANVLTF
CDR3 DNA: TGTGCCAGCAGCAACAGGGTTGGGGCCAACGTCCTGACTTTC

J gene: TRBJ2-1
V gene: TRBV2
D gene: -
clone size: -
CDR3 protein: CASRESFQGSEQFF
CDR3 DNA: TGTGCCAGCAGAGAGTCATTTCAGGGGTCAGAGCAGTTCTTC

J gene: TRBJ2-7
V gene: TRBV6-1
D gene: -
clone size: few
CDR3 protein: CASSEGQHYEQYF
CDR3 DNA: TGTGCCAGCAGTGAAGGACAGCACTACGAGCAGTACTTC

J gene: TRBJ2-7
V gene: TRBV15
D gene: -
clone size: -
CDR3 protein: CATSRDRGYEQYF
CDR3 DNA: TGTGCCACCAGCAGAGACAGGGGCTACGAGCAGTACTTC

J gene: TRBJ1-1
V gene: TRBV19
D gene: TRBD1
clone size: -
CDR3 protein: CASTNRGTDTEAFF
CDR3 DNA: TGTGCCAGTACCAACAGGGGCACGGACACTGAAGCTTTCTTT

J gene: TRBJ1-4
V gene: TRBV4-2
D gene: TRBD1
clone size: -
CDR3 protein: CASSQDTRGATNEKLFF
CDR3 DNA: TGTGCCAGCAGCCAAGATACCAGGGGGGCAACTAATGAAAAACTGTTTTTT

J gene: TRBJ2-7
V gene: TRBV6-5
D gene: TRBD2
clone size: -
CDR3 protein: CASSSELSGRANRMIF
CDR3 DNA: TGTGCCAGCAGTTCGGAACTTAGCGGGAGGGCCAATCGGATGATATTC

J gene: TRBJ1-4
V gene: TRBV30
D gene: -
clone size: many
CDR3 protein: CAWRLEGNEKLFF
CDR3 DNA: TGTGCCTGGAGGCTGGAGGGCAATGAAAAACTGTTTTTT

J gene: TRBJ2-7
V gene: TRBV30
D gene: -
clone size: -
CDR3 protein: CAWSVSGYKQYF
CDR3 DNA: TGTGCCTGGAGTGTATCAGGGTACAAGCAGTACTTC

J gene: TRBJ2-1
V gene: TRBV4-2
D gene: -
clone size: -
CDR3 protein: CASGSLRGGGEQFF
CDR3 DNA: TGTGCCAGCGGGTCTCTCAGGGGAGGCGGTGAGCAGTTCTTC

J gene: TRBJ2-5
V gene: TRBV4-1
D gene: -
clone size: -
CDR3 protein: CASSQVDSPQYF
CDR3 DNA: TGCGCCAGCAGCCAAGTTGACAGTCCCCAGTACTTC

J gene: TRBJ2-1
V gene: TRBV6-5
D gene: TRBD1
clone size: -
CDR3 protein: CASTRPGGSEQFF
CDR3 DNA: TGTGCCAGCACTCGACCAGGGGGAAGTGAGCAGTTCTTC

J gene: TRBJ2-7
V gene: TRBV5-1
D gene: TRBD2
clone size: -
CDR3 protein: CASSLAGLAGGRSYEQYF
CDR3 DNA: TGCGCCAGCAGCTTGGCTGGACTAGCGGGAGGGAGGTCCTACGAGCAGTACTTC

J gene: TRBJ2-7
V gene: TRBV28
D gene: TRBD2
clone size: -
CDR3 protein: CASSLGLAGVYEQYF
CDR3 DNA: TGTGCCAGCAGTTTAGGTCTAGCGGGAGTCTACGAGCAGTACTTC

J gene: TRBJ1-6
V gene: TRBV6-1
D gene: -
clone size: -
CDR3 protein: CASSVKNSHNSPLHF
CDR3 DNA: TGTGCCAGCAGTGTAAAGAACAGTCATAATTCACCCCTCCACTTT

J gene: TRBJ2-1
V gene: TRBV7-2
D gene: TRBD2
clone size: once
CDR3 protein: CASSLASGRAYNEQFF
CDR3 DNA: TGTGCCAGCAGCTTAGCCAGCGGGAGGGCCTACAATGAGCAGTTCTTC

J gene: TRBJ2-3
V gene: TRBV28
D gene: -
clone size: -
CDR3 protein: CASSLAYRETDTQYF
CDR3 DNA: TGTGCCAGCAGTTTAGCATACAGGGAAACAGATACGCAGTATTTT

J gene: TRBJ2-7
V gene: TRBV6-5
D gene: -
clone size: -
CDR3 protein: CASRSASVEQYF
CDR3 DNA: TGTGCCAGCAGGAGCGCGTCGGTAGAGCAGTACTTC

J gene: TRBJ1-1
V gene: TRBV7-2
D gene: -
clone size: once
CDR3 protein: CASSFPRRNTEAFF
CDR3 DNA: TGTGCCAGCAGCTTCCCGCGGAGGAACACTGAAGCTTTCTTT

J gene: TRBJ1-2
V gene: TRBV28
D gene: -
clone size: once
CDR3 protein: CASINQGNYGYTF
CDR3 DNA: TGTGCCAGCATTAATCAGGGCAACTATGGCTACACCTTC

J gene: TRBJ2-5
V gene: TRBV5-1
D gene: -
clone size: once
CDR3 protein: CASGGQNSQETQYF
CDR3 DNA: TGCGCCAGCGGGGGGCAGAATTCCCAAGAGACCCAGTACTTC

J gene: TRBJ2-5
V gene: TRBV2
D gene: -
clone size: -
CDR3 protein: CASSDSRETQYF
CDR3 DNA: TGTGCCAGCAGTGACAGCCGGGAGACCCAGTACTTC

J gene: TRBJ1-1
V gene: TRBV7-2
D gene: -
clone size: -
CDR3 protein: CASSSLQGTEAFF
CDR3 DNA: TGTGCCAGCAGCTCCTTACAGGGAACTGAAGCTTTCTTT

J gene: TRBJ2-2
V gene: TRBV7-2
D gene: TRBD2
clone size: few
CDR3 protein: CASSFYGVAGTGELFF
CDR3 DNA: TGTGCCAGCAGCTTTTACGGAGTAGCGGGGACCGGGGAGCTGTTTTTT

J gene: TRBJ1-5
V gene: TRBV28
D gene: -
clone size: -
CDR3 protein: CASRFSYQPQHF
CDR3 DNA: TGTGCCAGCAGGTTCTCCTATCAGCCCCAGCATTTT

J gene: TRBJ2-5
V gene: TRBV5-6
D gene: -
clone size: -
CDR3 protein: CASSSFFGDSETQYF
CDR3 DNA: TGTGCCAGCAGCTCATTTTTCGGGGACTCAGAGACCCAGTACTTC

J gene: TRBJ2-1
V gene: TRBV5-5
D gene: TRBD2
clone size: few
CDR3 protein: CASSGWAGVGNEQFF
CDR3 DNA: TGTGCCAGCAGTGGGTGGGCGGGGGTTGGTAATGAGCAGTTCTTC

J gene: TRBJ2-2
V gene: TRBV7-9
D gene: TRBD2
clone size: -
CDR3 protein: CASSPGGGRGNTGELFF
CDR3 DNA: TGTGCCAGCAGCCCCGGTGGCGGGAGGGGGAACACCGGGGAGCTGTTTTTT

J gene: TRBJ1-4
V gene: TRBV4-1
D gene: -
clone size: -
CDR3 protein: CASSRDSLREKLFF
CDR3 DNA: TGCGCCAGCAGTCGGGACTCCTTGAGAGAAAAACTGTTTTTT

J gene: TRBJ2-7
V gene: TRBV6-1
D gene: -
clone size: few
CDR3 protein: CASSEVGAGGQGYEQYF
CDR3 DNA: TGTGCCAGCAGTGAAGTAGGAGCAGGGGGGCAGGGCTACGAGCAGTACTTC

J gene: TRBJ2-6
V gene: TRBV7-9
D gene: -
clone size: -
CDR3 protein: CASTGQFSGANVLTF
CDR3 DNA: TGTGCCAGCACGGGACAATTCTCTGGGGCCAACGTCCTGACTTTC

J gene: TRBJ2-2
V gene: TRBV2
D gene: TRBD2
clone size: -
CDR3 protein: CASRGGGRNTGELFF
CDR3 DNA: TGTGCCAGCAGGGGAGGCGGGAGAAACACCGGGGAGCTGTTTTTT

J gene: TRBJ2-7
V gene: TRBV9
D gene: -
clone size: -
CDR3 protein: CASSVEPNGLSYEQYF
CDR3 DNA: TGTGCCAGCAGCGTAGAACCGAACGGCCTCTCCTACGAGCAGTACTTC